Described below is a single T cell receptor beta chain sequence and its context. The antigen is unknown. This sample stems from a study of T cell responses to AZD1222 COVID-19 vaccine. Findings and caveats of the study: There were repertoire samples only from the period after the peak T cell response.

This CDR3 has 12 residues. CDR1 is ENHRY, CDR2 SYGVKD, per germline. With 8 bases removed from V and 10 bases from J, the gap between germline ends came to 16 bases. Here immunoSEQ multiplex PCR was the method, and the copy in TCRdb shows in-frame clones only, minus some. The table lists 75,000 to 95,000 clones, about nine tenths of them singletons, with 2.8% in the top ten. Material: peripheral blood, obtained on day 0 of MenACWY control vaccination. This TCR was sampled from an adult in good health. V is TRBV10-3 and J is TRBJ2-3; D possibly matches TRBD1 or TRBD2 (5 bases each). The CDR3 DNA reads TGTGCCATCGGAGACCGGGACGGCGCGCAGTATTTT. Its translation: CAIGDRDGAQYF.